The clone carrying this T cell receptor (beta chain) was recorded at least ten times. What it binds is unknown. TCRdb used MiXCR to call clones anew from the PCR reads. The sample comprises approximately 69,000 clones, 11% to 15% of which are singletons, and around 7% rests with the top ten. No treatment of any kind had been given to any patient before thyroid surgery. The length of the CDR3 is 14 residues. Trimming left V 5 bases short and J 6 bases short, with 16 bases between. This record comes from a study of metastatic and nonmetastatic thyroid tumors. Findings and caveats of the study: In blood and tumor, TCR beta diversity was reportedly significantly higher in malignant thyroid tumors than in benign nodules.

V and J are TRBV12-3 or TRBV12-4 and TRBJ1-2; D might be TRBD1 (6 bases). Sequencing was carried out using blood. The clonotype comes from a male donor with papillary thyroid cancer or a benign thyroid nodule (not recorded which). Some clones in this sample may be carry-over from other donors' samples. The CDR3: CASSPQDRNHGYTF. The CDR3 coding sequence is TGTGCCAGCAGTCCCCAAGACAGGAATCATGGCTACACCTTC.